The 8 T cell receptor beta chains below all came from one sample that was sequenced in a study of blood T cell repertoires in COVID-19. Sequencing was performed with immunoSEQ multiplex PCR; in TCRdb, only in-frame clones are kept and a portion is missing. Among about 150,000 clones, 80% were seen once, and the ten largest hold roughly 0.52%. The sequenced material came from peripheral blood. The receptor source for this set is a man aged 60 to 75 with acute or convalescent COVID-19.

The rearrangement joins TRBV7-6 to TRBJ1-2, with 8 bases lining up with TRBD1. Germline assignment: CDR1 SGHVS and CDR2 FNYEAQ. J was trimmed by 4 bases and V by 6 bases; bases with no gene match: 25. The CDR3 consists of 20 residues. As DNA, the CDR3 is TGTGCCAGCAGTCAACTGGGTAGGGGACAGGAAAACCCGGGAGGCTATGGCTACACCTTC. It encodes CASSQLGRGQENPGGYGYTF.

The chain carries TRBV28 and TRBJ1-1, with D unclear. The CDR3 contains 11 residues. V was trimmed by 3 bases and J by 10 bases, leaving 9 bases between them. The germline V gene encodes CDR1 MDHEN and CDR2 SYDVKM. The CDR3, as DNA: TGTGCCAGCAGTTTCATGCGGAGAGCTTTCTTT. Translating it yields CASSFMRRAFF.

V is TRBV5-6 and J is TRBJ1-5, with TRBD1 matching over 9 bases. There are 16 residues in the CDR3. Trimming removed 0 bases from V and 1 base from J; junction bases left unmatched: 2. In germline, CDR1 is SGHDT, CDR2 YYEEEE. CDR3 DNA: TGTGCCAGCAGCTTGGGAGGACAGGGGAGCAATCAGCCCCAGCATTTT. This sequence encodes CASSLGGQGSNQPQHF.

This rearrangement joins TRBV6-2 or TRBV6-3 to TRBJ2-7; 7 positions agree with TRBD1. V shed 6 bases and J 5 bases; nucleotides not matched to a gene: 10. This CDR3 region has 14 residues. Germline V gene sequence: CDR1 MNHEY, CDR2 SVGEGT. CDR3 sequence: CASSQDRVRNEQYF. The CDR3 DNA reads TGTGCCAGCAGCCAAGACAGGGTAAGAAACGAGCAGTACTTC.

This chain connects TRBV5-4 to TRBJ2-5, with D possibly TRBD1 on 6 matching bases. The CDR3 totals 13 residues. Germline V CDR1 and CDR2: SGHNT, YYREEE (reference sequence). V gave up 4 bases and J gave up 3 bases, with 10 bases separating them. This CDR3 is CASSQNREETQYF. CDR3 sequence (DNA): TGTGCCAGCAGCCAGAACAGGGAAGAGACCCAGTACTTC. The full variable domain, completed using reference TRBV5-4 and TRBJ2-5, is ETGVTQSPTHLIKTRGQQVTLRCSSQSGHNTVSWYQQALGQGPQFIFQYYREEENGRGNFPPRFSGLQFPNYSSELNVNALELDDSALYLCASSQNREETQYFGPGTRLLVL.

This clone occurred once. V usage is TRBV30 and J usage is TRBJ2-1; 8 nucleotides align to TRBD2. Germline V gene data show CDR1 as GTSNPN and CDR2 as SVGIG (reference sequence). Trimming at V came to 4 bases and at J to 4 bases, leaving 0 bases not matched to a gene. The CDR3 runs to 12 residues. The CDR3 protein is CAWTSGYNEQFF. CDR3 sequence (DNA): TGTGCCTGGACTAGCGGGTACAATGAGCAGTTCTTC.

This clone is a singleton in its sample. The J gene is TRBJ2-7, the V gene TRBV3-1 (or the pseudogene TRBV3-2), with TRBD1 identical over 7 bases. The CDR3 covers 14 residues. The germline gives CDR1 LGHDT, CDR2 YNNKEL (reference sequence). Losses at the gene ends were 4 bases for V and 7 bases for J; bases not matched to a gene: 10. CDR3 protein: CASSLGTDRREQYF. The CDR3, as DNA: TGTGCCAGCAGCCTAGGGACAGACCGACGAGAGCAGTACTTC.

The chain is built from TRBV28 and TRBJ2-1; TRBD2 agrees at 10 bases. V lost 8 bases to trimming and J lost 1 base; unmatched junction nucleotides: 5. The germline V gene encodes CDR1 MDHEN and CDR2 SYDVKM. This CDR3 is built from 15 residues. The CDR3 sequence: CASPPAGGSYNEQFF. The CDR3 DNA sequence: TGTGCCAGCCCGCCAGCGGGAGGGTCCTACAATGAGCAGTTCTTC. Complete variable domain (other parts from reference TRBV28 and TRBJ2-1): DVKVTQSSRYLVKRTGEKVFLECVQDMDHENMFWYRQDPGLGLRLIYFSYDVKMKEKGDIPEGYSVSREKKERFSLILESASTNQTSMYLCASPPAGGSYNEQFFGPGTRLTVL.